What follows is one T cell receptor (beta chain) and its context. This entry is derived from a study of cytomegalovirus exposure and HLA in healthy donors. The overall study: The approximately 710 first-cohort repertoires and the 120 or so validation repertoires shared the same platform, a later analysis reported.

Measured with immunoSEQ multiplex PCR; TCRdb has only the in-frame clones, and not every one. The sample records fewer than 120,000 clones, over 85% being singletons. The germline gives CDR1 MNHNY, CDR2 SVGAGI (reference sequence). The ends were cut back, 7 bases at V and 5 bases at J, with 18 bases in the middle. CDR3 length: 15 amino acids. The origin of this receptor is a woman between 18 and 29 years old in good health and CMV-seronegative. Material for sequencing was PBMCs. J is TRBJ2-1 and V is TRBV6-6; a weak D match, TRBD2 (7 bases). The CDR3 loop is CASKKGGLANNEQFF. As DNA, the CDR3 is TGTGCCAGCAAAAAGGGGGGGTTAGCAAACAATGAGCAGTTCTTC.